Presented here are 14 T cell receptor beta chains from one specimen sequenced in a study of blood T cell repertoires in COVID-19. The method was immunoSEQ multiplex PCR; TCRdb's version includes in-frame clones alone and lacks a portion of them. The repertoire holds 120,000 or so clones, with around 86% as singletons. The sample comprised peripheral blood. These receptor sequences come from an older man with active or convalescent COVID-19.

The chain is built from TRBV19 and TRBJ1-2, with 7 bases that match TRBD1. The germline V gene encodes CDR1 LNHDA and CDR2 SQIVND (reference sequence). V dropped 8 bases and J dropped 2; count of bases not matched to a gene: 8. CDR3 length equals 14 residues. CDR3 DNA: TGTGCCAGTTGGACAGGCCGACACAACTATGGCTACACCTTC. It translates to CASWTGRHNYGYTF.

The rearrangement joins TRBV7-2 to TRBJ2-1, with TRBD2 identical over 8 bases. This CDR3 comprises 15 residues. Germline values: CDR1 SGHTA, CDR2 FQGNSA. The trim removed 4 bases at V and 0 bases at J, leaving 2 bases unmatched. In nucleotides, the CDR3 is TGTGCCAGCAGCTCTCGGGGGGGCTCCTACAATGAGCAGTTCTTC. It translates to CASSSRGGSYNEQFF.

This chain joins TRBV6-5 and TRBJ2-1; D not certain. Germline V gene sequence: CDR1 MNHEY, CDR2 SVGAGI. This CDR3 spans 10 amino acids. With 8 bases removed from V and 5 bases from J, the gap between germline ends came to 4 bases. The CDR3 DNA is TGTGCCAGCTATAACAATGAGCAGTTCTTC. Translation: CASYNNEQFF.

This chain connects TRBV7-3 to TRBJ1-1; 7 nucleotides align to TRBD1. Trimming at V came to 2 bases and at J to 4 bases, leaving 4 bases not matched to a gene. CDR1 SGHTA and CDR2 FQGTGA come from the germline V gene. This CDR3 is 14 amino acids long. CDR3 sequence reads: CASSLEGAGTEAFF. DNA for the CDR3: TGTGCCAGCAGCTTAGAGGGGGCAGGCACTGAAGCTTTCTTT.

The chain is built from TRBV2 and TRBJ2-5; 15 nucleotides line up with TRBD2. The J segment lost 5 bases and the V segment lost 9 bases, leaving 4 bases of the junction unmatched. CDR1 and CDR2 (germline): SNHLY, FYNNEI. The CDR3 consists of 14 residues. The CDR3 region is CASRTSGGGETQYF. CDR3 nucleotides: TGTGCCAGTAGGACTAGCGGGGGGGGTGAGACCCAGTACTTC.

In this sample, this clone turned up once. This rearrangement joins TRBV28 to TRBJ1-2; D is undetermined. The CDR3 spans 12 residues. CDR1 is MDHEN and CDR2 is SYDVKM in the germline V gene. The V end lost 5 bases, the J end lost 8 bases, and 12 bases lay between the germline ends. CDR3 in DNA: TGTGCCAGCAGTCCGCGGACTGAGGGCTACACCTTC. Translated: CASSPRTEGYTF.

The chain carries TRBV24-1 and TRBJ2-1, with D perhaps TRBD1 (6 bases). This CDR3 has 16 residues. V gave up 3 bases and J gave up 4 bases, with 15 bases separating them. Looked up from germline, CDR1 is KGHDR and CDR2 is SFDVKD. The CDR3 spells CATSDVRTAVYNEQFF. The CDR3 DNA follows: TGTGCCACCAGTGATGTTAGGACAGCCGTGTACAATGAGCAGTTCTTC.

The gene calls are TRBV6-5 and TRBJ1-1; no reliable D call. This CDR3 spans 12 amino acids. Germline values: CDR1 MNHEY, CDR2 SVGAGI. Trimming cost V 0 bases and J 9 bases, with 8 bases left between them. CDR3 DNA: TGTGCCAGCAGTTACTCGAAAGCAAAAGCTTTCTTT. Protein sequence: CASSYSKAKAFF.

This clone was picked up one time. The rearrangement uses TRBV2 and TRBJ1-1; the D is unclear. CDR1 is SNHLY, CDR2 FYNNEI, per germline. The CDR3 extends over 13 amino acids. Trimming took off 4 bases at V and 1 base at J, with 7 bases between the two ends. Here the CDR3 reads CASSGPGNTEAFF. The CDR3 DNA reads TGTGCCAGCAGTGGCCCGGGGAACACTGAAGCTTTCTTT.

The chain recombines TRBV15 with TRBJ2-4; 8 bases are shared with TRBD2. Germline CDR1 reads LNHNV; CDR2 reads YYDKDF (reference sequence). There are 18 residues in the CDR3. V shed 4 bases, J shed 0 bases, and the junction held 11 bases outside the gene matches. The CDR3 DNA follows: TGTGCCACCAGCATCAGAGGTGGGACTAGGATAGCCAAAAACATTCAGTACTTC. Translating it yields CATSIRGGTRIAKNIQYF.

In regard to this clone: One junction end disagrees with the germline gene, perhaps due to a read error. This sequence joins TRBV6-1 and TRBJ2-2; 7 bases agree with TRBD2. The CDR3 is 16 residues long. Germline CDR1 MNHNS, CDR2 SASEGT. In nucleotides, the CDR3 is TGTGCCAGCAGCGAAGTTGCGGGAGCGAGGTCCGGGGAGCTGTTTTTT. Encoded protein: CASSEVAGARSGELFF.

The CDR3 loop is CASKRGRGSYEQYF. CDR3 sequence (DNA): TGTGCCAGCAAAAGAGGTCGCGGGAGCTACGAGCAGTACTTC. The chain uses TRBV6-5 and TRBJ2-7; 7 nucleotides agree with TRBD2. This CDR3 is 14 amino acids long. Unmatched junction bases numbered 9, after V lost 7 bases and J lost 3 bases. Per germline, CDR1 MNHEY and CDR2 SVGAGI.

This chain links TRBV6-1 with TRBJ1-3; D ambiguous. The CDR3 totals 14 residues. V lost 3 bases to trimming and J lost 4 bases, with 10 bases between them. Per the germline V gene, CDR1 is MNHNS and CDR2 is SASEGT. The CDR3 nucleotides are TGTGCCAGCAGTGAGCGGTTACAAGGAAACACCATATATTTT. As protein: CASSERLQGNTIYF.

The CDR3: CASSEAARGLNIQYF. CDR3 nucleotide sequence: TGTGCCAGCAGTGAAGCTGCAAGGGGATTGAACATTCAGTACTTC. The J gene is TRBJ2-4, the V gene TRBV2; the D gene is possibly TRBD1 (5 bases). The V gene lost 0 bases and the J gene lost 7 bases, with 13 bases spanning the gap. Germline V gene sequence: CDR1 SNHLY, CDR2 FYNNEI. This CDR3 has 15 residues.